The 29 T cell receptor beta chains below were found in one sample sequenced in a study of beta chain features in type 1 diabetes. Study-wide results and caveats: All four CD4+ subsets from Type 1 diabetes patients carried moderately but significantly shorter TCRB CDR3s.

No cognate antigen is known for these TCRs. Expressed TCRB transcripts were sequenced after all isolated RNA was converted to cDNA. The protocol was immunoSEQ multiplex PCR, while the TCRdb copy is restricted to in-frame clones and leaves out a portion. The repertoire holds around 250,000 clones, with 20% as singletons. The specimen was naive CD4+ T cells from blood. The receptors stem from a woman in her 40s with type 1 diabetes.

CDR3 protein: CASSYRSATNEKLFF. As DNA, the CDR3 is TGCGCCAGCAGCTACAGATCAGCAACTAATGAAAAACTGTTTTTT. This chain joins TRBV5-1 and TRBJ1-4; D unclear. Germline CDR1 reads SGHRS; CDR2 reads YFSETQ. The CDR3 totals 15 residues. Deletions cut 3 bases from V and 0 bases from J, with 9 bases between.

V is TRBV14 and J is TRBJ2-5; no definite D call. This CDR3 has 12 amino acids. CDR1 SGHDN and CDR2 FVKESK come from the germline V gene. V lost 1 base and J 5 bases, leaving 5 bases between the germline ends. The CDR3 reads CASSQVGETQYF. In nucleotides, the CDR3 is TGTGCCAGCAGCCAAGTGGGCGAGACCCAGTACTTC.

The CDR3 reads CSARPREQFF. CDR3 sequence (DNA): TGCAGTGCTAGACCGCGTGAGCAGTTCTTC. The chain has TRBV20-1 and TRBJ2-1; no definite D call. There are 10 residues in the CDR3. CDR1 DFQATT and CDR2 SNEGSKA come from the germline V gene (reference sequence). V was trimmed by 2 bases and J by 9 bases, leaving 5 bases between them.

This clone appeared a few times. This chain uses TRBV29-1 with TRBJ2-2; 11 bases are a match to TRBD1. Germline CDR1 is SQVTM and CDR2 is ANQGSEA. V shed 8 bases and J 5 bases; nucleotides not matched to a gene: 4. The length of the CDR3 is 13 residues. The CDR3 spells CSTGQGATGELFF. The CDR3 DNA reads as TGCAGCACTGGACAGGGGGCGACCGGGGAGCTGTTTTTT.

The CDR3 protein is CASTRQEGEKLFF. In DNA, the CDR3 is TGTGCCAGCACCCGCCAGGAGGGGGAAAAACTGTTTTTT. The chain employs TRBV27 and TRBJ1-4; perhaps TRBD1 as D (5 bases). The CDR3 contains 13 residues. The V end lost 7 bases, the J end lost 8 bases, and 14 bases lay between the germline ends. CDR1 and CDR2 from the germline V gene are MNHEY and SMNVEV (reference sequence).

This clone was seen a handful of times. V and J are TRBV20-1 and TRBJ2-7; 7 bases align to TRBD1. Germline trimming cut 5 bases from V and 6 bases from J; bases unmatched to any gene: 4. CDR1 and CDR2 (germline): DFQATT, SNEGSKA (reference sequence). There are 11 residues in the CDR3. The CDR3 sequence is CSAEQGSEQYF. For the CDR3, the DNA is TGCAGTGCTGAACAGGGGTCCGAGCAGTACTTC.

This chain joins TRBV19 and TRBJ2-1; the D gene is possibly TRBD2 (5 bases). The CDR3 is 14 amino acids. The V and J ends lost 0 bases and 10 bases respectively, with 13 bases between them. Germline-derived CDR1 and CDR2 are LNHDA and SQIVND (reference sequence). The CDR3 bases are TGTGCCAGTAGTATAGATATAGGGAGTCGCGAGCAGTTCTTC. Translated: CASSIDIGSREQFF.

Here the CDR3 DNA reads TGTGCCAGCAGTCTACTAGCGGCCGGGGAGCTGTTTTTT. Translated: CASSLLAAGELFF. The V gene is TRBV28, the J gene TRBJ2-2; 8 bases are shared with TRBD2. The length of the CDR3 is 13 residues. The V segment lost 5 bases and the J segment 6 bases; nucleotides outside the gene matches: 2. The V gene's germline CDR1 is MDHEN and CDR2 SYDVKM.

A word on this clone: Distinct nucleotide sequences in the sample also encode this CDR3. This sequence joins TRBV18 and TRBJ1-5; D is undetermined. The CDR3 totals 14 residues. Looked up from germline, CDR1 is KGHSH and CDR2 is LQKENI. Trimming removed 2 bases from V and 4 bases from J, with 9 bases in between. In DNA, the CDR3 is TGTGCCAGCTCACCAGGAGGAGGAAATCAGCCCCAGCATTTT. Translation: CASSPGGGNQPQHF.

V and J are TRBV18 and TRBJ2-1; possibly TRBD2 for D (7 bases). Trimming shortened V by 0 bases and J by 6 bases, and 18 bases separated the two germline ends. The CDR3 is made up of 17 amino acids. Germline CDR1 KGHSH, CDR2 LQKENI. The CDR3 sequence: CASSPPRGHPDVNEQFF. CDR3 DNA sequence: TGTGCCAGCTCACCACCGCGGGGGCACCCGGACGTCAATGAGCAGTTCTTC.

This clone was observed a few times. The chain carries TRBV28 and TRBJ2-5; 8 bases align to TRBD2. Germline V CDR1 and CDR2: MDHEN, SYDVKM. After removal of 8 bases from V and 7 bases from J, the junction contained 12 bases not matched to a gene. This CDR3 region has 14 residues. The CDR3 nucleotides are TGTGCCAGCCGTGCTAGCGGGTCCGGGGGGACCCAGTACTTC. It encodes CASRASGSGGTQYF.

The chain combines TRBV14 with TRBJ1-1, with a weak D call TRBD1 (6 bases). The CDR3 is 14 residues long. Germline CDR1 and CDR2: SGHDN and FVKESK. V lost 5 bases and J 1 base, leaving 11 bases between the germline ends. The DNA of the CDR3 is TGTGCCAGCAGCTATCTAGGGGGGAACACTGAAGCTTTCTTT. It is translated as CASSYLGGNTEAFF.

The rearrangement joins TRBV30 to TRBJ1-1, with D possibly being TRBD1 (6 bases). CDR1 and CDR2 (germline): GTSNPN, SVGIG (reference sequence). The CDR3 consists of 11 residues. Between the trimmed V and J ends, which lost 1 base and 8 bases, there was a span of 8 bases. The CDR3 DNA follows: TGTGCCTGGAGTGACAGGGCGGAAGCTTTCTTT. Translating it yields CAWSDRAEAFF.

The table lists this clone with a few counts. This CDR3 reads CASFGQGIYEQYF. The CDR3 nucleotides are TGTGCCAGCTTCGGACAGGGGATTTACGAGCAGTACTTC. The chain combines TRBV7-8 with TRBJ2-7; TRBD1 aligns across 9 bases. The trim removed 8 bases at V and 4 bases at J, leaving 6 bases unmatched. The germline gives CDR1 SGHVS, CDR2 FQNEAQ. This CDR3 comprises 13 residues.

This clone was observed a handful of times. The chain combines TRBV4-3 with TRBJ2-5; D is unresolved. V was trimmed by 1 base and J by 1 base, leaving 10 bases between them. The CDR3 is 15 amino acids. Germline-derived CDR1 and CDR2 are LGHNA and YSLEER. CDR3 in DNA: TGCGCCAGCAGCCAAGGACTCTTCCCCCAAGAGACCCAGTACTTC. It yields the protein CASSQGLFPQETQYF.

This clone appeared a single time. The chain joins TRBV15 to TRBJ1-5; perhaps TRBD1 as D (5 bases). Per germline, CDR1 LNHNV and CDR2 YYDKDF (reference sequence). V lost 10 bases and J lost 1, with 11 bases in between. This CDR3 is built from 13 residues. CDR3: CAIQGSSNQPQHF. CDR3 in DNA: TGTGCCATCCAGGGTTCAAGCAATCAGCCCCAGCATTTT.

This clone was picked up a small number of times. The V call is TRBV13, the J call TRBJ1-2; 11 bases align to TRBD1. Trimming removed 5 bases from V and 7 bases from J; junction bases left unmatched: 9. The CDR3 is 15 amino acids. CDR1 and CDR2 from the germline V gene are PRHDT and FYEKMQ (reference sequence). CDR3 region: CASSRRTGGRSGYTF. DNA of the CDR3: TGTGCCAGCAGCCGACGGACAGGGGGCCGAAGTGGCTACACCTTC.

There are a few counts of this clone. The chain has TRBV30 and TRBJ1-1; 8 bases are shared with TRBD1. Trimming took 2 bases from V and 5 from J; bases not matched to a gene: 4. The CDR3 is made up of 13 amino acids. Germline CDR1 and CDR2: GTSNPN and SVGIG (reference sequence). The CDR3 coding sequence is TGTGCCTGGAGTATGACAGGGGAGACTGAAGCTTTCTTT. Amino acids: CAWSMTGETEAFF.

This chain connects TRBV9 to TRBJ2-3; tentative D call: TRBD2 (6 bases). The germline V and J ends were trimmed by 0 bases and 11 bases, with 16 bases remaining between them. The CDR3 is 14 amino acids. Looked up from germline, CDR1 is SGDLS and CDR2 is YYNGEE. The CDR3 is CASSVDSRAGRQYF. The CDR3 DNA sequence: TGTGCCAGCAGCGTAGATAGTAGGGCGGGGCGGCAGTATTTT.

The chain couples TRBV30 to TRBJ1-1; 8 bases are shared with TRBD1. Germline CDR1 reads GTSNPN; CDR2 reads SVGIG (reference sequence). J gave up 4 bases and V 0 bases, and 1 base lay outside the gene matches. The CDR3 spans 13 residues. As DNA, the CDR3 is TGTGCCTGGAGTGTACAGGGGGTCACTGAAGCTTTCTTT. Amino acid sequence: CAWSVQGVTEAFF. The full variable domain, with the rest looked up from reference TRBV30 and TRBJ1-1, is SQTIHQWPATLVQPVGSPLSLECTVEGTSNPNLYWYRQAAGRGLQLLFYSVGIGQISSEVPQNLSASRPQDRQFILSSKKLLLSDSGFYLCAWSVQGVTEAFFGQGTRLTVV.

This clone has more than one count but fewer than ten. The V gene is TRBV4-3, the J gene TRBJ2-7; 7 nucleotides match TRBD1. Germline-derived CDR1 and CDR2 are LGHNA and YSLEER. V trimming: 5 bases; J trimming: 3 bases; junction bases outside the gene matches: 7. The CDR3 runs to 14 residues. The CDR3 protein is CASSKTRDSYEQYF. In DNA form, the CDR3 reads TGCGCCAGCAGCAAAACCCGGGACAGCTACGAGCAGTACTTC.

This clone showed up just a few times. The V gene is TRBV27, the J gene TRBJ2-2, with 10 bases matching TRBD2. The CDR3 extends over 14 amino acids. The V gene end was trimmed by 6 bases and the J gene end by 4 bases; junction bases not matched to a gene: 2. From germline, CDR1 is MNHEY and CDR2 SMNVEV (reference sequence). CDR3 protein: CASRRTSGTGELFF. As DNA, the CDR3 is TGTGCCAGCAGAAGGACTAGCGGCACCGGGGAGCTGTTTTTT.

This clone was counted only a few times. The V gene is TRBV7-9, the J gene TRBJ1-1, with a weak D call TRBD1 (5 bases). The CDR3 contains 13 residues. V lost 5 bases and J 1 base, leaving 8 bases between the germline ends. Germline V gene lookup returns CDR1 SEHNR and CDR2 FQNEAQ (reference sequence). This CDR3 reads CASSRDRNTEAFF. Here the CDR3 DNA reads TGTGCCAGCAGCCGTGACAGGAACACTGAAGCTTTCTTT.

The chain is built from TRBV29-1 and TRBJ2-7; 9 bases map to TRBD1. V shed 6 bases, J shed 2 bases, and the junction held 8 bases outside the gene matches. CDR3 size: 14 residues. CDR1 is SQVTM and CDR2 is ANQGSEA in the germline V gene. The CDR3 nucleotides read TGCAGCGTCCAACCGGGACAGGGCGCCTACGAGCAGTACTTC. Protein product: CSVQPGQGAYEQYF.

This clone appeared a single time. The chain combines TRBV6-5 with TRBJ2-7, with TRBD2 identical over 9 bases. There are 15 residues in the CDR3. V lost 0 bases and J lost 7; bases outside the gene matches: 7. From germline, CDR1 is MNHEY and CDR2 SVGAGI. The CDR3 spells CASSYSISAGGEQYF. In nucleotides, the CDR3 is TGTGCCAGCAGTTACTCGATATCAGCGGGAGGTGAGCAGTACTTC.

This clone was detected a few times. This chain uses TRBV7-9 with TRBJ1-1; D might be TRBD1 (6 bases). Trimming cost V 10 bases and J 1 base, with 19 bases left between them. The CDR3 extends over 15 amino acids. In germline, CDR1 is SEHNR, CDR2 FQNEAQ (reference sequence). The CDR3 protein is CATTGPWGENTEAFF. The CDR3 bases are TGTGCCACCACAGGGCCGTGGGGAGAGAACACTGAAGCTTTCTTT.

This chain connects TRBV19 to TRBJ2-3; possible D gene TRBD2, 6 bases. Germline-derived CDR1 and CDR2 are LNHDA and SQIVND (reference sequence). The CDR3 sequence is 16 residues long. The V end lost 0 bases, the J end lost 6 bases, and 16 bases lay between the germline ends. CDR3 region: CASSIDSAGYPDTQYF. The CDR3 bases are TGTGCCAGTAGTATAGATTCGGCGGGGTATCCTGATACGCAGTATTTT.

In DNA form, the CDR3 reads TGTGCCAGCAGCTTAGTAGGCAGGGGGCTATATGAAGCTTTCTTT. Protein: CASSLVGRGLYEAFF. The rearrangement joins TRBV11-3 to TRBJ1-1, with 8 bases matching TRBD1. The CDR3 totals 15 residues. With V trimmed by 1 base and J by 7 bases, 8 bases remained unmatched. Germline V gene sequence: CDR1 SGHNT, CDR2 YENEEA.

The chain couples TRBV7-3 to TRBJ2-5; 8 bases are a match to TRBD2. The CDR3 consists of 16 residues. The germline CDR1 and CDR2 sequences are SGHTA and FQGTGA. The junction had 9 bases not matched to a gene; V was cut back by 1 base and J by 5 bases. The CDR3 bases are TGTGCCAGCAGCTTAATCGGGAGGGGCCAGGGGGAGACCCAGTACTTC. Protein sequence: CASSLIGRGQGETQYF.